What follows is one T cell receptor beta chain and its context. No antigen is known for it. These data come from a study of T cells expressing NK-cell markers. About the research overall: Sorted CD3+CD56+NKG2C+, CD3+CD56+NKG2C- and CD3+CD56-NKG2C+ T cells provided the TCR beta repertoires. Study results and limitations: Among CD8+ T cells from more than five donors, dominant NKG2C+ clonotypes accounted for about 1.0-7.0%.

5'RACE template switching with UMIs generated TCR beta cDNA. TCRdb reprocessed the 5' RACE reads, with one entry per CDR3 protein and no DNA. The sample totals approximately 300 distinct CDR3 sequences. The receptor was isolated from a woman under 30 in good health. Sequencing was done on a sample of blood T cells: a sorted CD56 or NKG2C T cell subset, CD4+ or CD8+ T cells, or bulk PBMC T cells (not recorded which).

CDR3 residues: CASSQPSGPSRAYNEQFF. This chain joins TRBV11-1 and TRBJ2-1; TCRdb names TRBD2, which stays unverified in the absence of DNA. The germline V gene has CDR1 SGHAT and CDR2 FQDESV (reference sequence). CDR3 size: 18 residues.